This T cell receptor beta chain was sequenced during a study of T cells after yellow fever vaccination. TCR cDNA, made by 5'RACE template switching, carried an added universal primer site and UMIs. TCRdb fed the 5' RACE reads into MiXCR, producing one record per CDR3 protein. The table lists 50,000 to 75,000 distinct CDR3 sequences, approximately 6.5% of them singletons. In this sample, this clonotype turned up a few times. Germline V lookup: CDR1 SEHNR, CDR2 FQNEAQ (reference sequence). The CDR3 is 14 amino acids. Losses at the gene ends were 6 bases for V and 8 bases for J; bases not matched to a gene: 8.

Here the sequenced sample was CD8+ T cells sorted from PBMCs, taken on the day of the first yellow fever vaccination. The sequence was obtained from a man aged 18 to 30 who received the YFV17D yellow fever vaccine. The chain couples TRBV7-9 to TRBJ1-2; TRBD1 matches 11 bases. The CDR3 coding sequence is TGTGCCAGCAGAGCCGGGACAGGGGGACGGGGCTACACCTTC. Translation: CASRAGTGGRGYTF.